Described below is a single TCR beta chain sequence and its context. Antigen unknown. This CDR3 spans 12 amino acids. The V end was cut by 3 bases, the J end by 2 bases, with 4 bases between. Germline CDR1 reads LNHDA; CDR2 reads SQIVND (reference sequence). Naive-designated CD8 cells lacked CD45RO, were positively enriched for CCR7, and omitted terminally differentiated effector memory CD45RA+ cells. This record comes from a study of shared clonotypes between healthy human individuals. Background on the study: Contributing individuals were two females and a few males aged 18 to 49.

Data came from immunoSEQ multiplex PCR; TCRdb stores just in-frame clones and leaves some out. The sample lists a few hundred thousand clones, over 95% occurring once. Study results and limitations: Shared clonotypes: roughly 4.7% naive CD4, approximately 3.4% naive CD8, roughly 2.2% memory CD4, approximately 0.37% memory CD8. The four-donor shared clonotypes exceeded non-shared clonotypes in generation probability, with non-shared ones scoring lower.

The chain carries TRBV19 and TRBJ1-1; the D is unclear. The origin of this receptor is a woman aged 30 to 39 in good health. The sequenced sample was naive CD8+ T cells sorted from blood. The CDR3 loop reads CASSIENTEAFF. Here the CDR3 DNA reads TGTGCCAGTAGTATCGAAAACACTGAAGCTTTCTTT.